This T cell receptor (beta chain) was observed in a study of blood T cell repertoires in COVID-19. Study information: Spain, Italy and the United States supplied samples that represented acute and convalescent COVID-19. The analysed material was cDNA or gDNA that came from T cells, B-cell-depleted T cells, or PBMCs.

Participant ages covered about 18 to 95 years across approximately 25 US areas. In the original workflow: Estimates of nucleated cell counts were drawn from the amplification of reference gene primers. This table comes from immunoSEQ multiplex PCR, and its TCRdb copy is limited to in-frame clones, with some not included. V and J calls and clone size come straight from that table; D and trimming were deduced from the DNA. The data hold 320,000 or so clones, with about 85% observed a single time. This clone was found a few times. Sequenced material: PBMCs or T cells enriched from blood (not recorded which). The TCR comes from a woman in her twenties or thirties who had been exposed to COVID-19.

As DNA, the CDR3 is TGTGCCAGCAGTGCCTCCAGCGGGAGAGCTAACGGTGAGCAGTTCTTC. This gives the protein CASSASSGRANGEQFF. The rearrangement uses TRBV28 and TRBJ2-1; 8 bases align to TRBD2. J was trimmed by 9 bases and V by 5 bases; bases with no gene match: 15. This CDR3 comprises 16 residues. CDR1 is MDHEN, CDR2 SYDVKM, per germline.